This TCR beta chain was found in a study of vaccination and CD4 T cells after COVID-19. On the study more broadly: Cultures acting as controls obtained a CEFX pool, an HIV-1 Nef pool, or no peptide.

As concerns this clonotype: Its antigen remains unknown.

There are 16 residues in the CDR3. Trimming removed 0 bases from V and 6 bases from J, with 12 bases in between. Time point meaning: late sampling 161 to 241 days after vaccination in three convalescent patients. The treatment was: roughly 11-day PBMC culture with coronavirus spike peptide pools or control peptides (ViraFEST assay). Scientists ran DNA taken from cultured CD4+ T cells through the Oncomine TCR Beta short-read assay for sequencing. MiXCR was run by TCRdb on the PCR reads, yielding one entry per CDR3 protein. This sample carries 20,000 to 25,000 distinct CDR3 sequences, about 33% of them seen once, and the ten largest clones take 10% to 12%.

The source material was CD4+ T cells from blood, cultured in vitro, sampled about 7 months after SARS-CoV-2 vaccination. The chain joins TRBV12-3 or TRBV12-4 to TRBJ1-6; the D is unclear. The sequence was obtained from a human donor who had recovered from COVID-19. In DNA form, the CDR3 reads TGTGCCAGCAGTTTAGCGACAATAGGGAGTAATTCACCCCTCCACTTT. This translates into CASSLATIGSNSPLHF.